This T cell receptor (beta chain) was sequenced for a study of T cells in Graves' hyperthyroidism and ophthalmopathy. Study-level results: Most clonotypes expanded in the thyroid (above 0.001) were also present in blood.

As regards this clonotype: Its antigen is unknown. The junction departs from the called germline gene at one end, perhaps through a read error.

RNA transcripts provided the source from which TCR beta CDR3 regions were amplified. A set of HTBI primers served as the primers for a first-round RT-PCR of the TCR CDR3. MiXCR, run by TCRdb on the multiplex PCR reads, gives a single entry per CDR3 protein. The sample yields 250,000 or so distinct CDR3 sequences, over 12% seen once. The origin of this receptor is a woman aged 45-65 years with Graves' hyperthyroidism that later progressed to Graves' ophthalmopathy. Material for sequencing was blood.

The CDR3 loop reads CNAAQPGLAGHEQFF. The CDR3 DNA is TGCAATGCTGCTCAACCGGGACTAGCGGGCCATGAGCAGTTCTTC. This sequence joins TRBV20-1 and TRBJ2-1, with 12 positions matching TRBD2. The CDR3 length is 15 residues. The V gene's germline CDR1 is DFQATT and CDR2 SNEGSKA (reference sequence).